The 24 T cell receptor beta chains reported below all come from one sample, sequenced in a study of T-cell reconstitution after alpha-beta-depleted transplantation in children. TCRbeta library preparation incorporated unique molecular identifiers. One entry per CDR3 protein, called by TCRdb with MiXCR from the PCR reads. The table has about a million distinct CDR3 sequences, about 31% seen once. The material was PBMCs, mostly from graft donor cells, obtained 360 days after TCRalphabeta/CD19-depleted stem cell transplant. The receptors originated from a boy in the first two years of life who had a stem cell transplant for SCID, so the T cells may come from the graft donor.

There are a few counts of this clonotype. CDR3 coding DNA: TGTGCCAGCAGTGCCAGCCTGGGGCAGTTCTTC. Its translation is CASSASLGQFF. This chain joins TRBV28 and TRBJ2-1; no clear D gene. The V end was cut by 5 bases, the J end by 12 bases, with 11 bases between. This CDR3 spans 11 amino acids. Germline-derived CDR1 and CDR2 are MDHEN and SYDVKM.

The chain has TRBV11-2 and TRBJ2-1; 11 bases fit TRBD2. Germline values: CDR1 SGHAT, CDR2 FQNNGV. Trimming cost V 3 bases and J 0 bases; bases outside gene matches: 7. The CDR3 covers 18 residues. The CDR3 region has the DNA TGTGCCAGCAGCTTTTTCGGACTAGCGGGCGACTCCTACAATGAGCAGTTCTTC. Its protein product is CASSFFGLAGDSYNEQFF.

The chain uses TRBV27 and TRBJ1-6; D not resolved. CDR3 length equals 13 residues. Germline loops: CDR1 MNHEY, CDR2 SMNVEV (reference sequence). Trimming left V 6 bases short and J 10 bases short, with 13 bases between. CDR3 sequence reads: CASSPSWWSPLHF. The CDR3 DNA is TGTGCCAGCAGCCCGTCATGGTGGTCACCCCTCCACTTT.

This sequence joins TRBV9 and TRBJ1-3; no firm D call. CDR1 SGDLS and CDR2 YYNGEE come from the germline V gene. This CDR3 region has 16 residues. V shed 0 bases and J shed 0 bases, with 10 bases lying between them. CDR3 nucleotide sequence: TGTGCCAGCAGCGTAGGTCCCCTGAGCTCTGGAAACACCATATATTTT. It specifies CASSVGPLSSGNTIYF.

The rearrangement uses TRBV25-1 and TRBJ1-1, with TRBD1 matching over 7 bases. CDR1 and CDR2 (germline): MGHDK, SYGVNS. The CDR3 totals 15 residues. Trimming took 3 bases from V and 4 from J; bases not matched to a gene: 8. The chain's CDR3 is CASSDYRGMGTEAFF. In DNA, the CDR3 is TGTGCCAGCAGTGATTACAGGGGAATGGGCACTGAAGCTTTCTTT.

J is TRBJ1-2 and V is TRBV6-2 or TRBV6-3; D is unclear. Germline lookup yields CDR1 MNHEY and CDR2 SVGEGT. V lost 5 bases and J lost 7, with 11 bases in between. This CDR3 comprises 12 residues. CDR3 amino acids: CASSMGRSGYTF. The DNA for the CDR3 is TGTGCCAGCAGTATGGGGAGAAGTGGCTACACCTTC.

This clonotype was found a few times. V is TRBV2 and J is TRBJ1-1, with 8 nucleotides matching TRBD1. The trim removed 5 bases at V and 5 bases at J, leaving 4 bases unmatched. The CDR3 is 13 amino acids. CDR1 SNHLY and CDR2 FYNNEI come from the germline V gene. The CDR3 loop is CASSRQGMTEAFF. The DNA of the CDR3 is TGTGCCAGCAGTAGACAGGGGATGACTGAAGCTTTCTTT.

This sequence joins TRBV10-3 and TRBJ1-1; D is unresolved. Germline lookup yields CDR1 ENHRY and CDR2 SYGVKD. The CDR3 sequence is 12 residues long. V shed 6 bases and J shed 10 bases, with 15 bases lying between them. The CDR3, as DNA: TGTGCCATCAGCTCGGACCCGGCGGGAGCTTTCTTT. This sequence encodes CAISSDPAGAFF.

The CDR3 region has the DNA TGTGCCAGCAGCTATGAAATGAACACTGAAGCTTTCTTT. This codes for CASSYEMNTEAFF. This rearrangement joins TRBV7-3 to TRBJ1-1; D gene unclear. This CDR3 region has 13 residues. V was pared by 4 bases and J by 0 bases, with 6 bases between. Germline CDR1 is SGHTA and CDR2 is FQGTGA. The full variable domain, with the rest looked up from reference TRBV7-3 and TRBJ1-1, is GAGVSQTPSNKVTEKGKYVELRCDPISGHTALYWYRQSLGQGPEFLIYFQGTGAADDSGLPNDRFFAVRPEGSVSTLKIQRTERGDSAVYLCASSYEMNTEAFFGQGTRLTVV.

V is TRBV12-3 or TRBV12-4 and J is TRBJ2-4; 8 bases fit TRBD2. The CDR3 is made up of 19 amino acids. The V gene end was trimmed by 3 bases and the J gene end by 0 bases; junction bases not matched to a gene: 13. CDR3 sequence: CASSFLRGDSSSAKNIQYF. Here the CDR3 DNA reads TGTGCCAGCAGTTTCCTGCGGGGGGATTCCTCCTCAGCCAAAAACATTCAGTACTTC.

Only a few counts were recorded for this clonotype. The rearrangement links TRBV7-9 to TRBJ1-1; the D gene is possibly TRBD1 (6 bases). The CDR3 has 17 amino acids. In germline, CDR1 is SEHNR, CDR2 FQNEAQ (reference sequence). Deletions cut 6 bases from V and 0 bases from J, with 20 bases between. The CDR3 DNA reads TGTGCCAGCAGAAGCCGCGGGGGCGCCCCTATGAACACTGAAGCTTTCTTT. Residues: CASRSRGGAPMNTEAFF.

In this sample, this clonotype turned up a few times. The gene calls are TRBV24-1 and TRBJ1-2; 9 nucleotides agree with TRBD1. Trimming took 4 bases from V and 1 from J; bases not matched to a gene: 6. The CDR3 is 16 residues long. Germline V gene data show CDR1 as KGHDR and CDR2 as SFDVKD. The DNA for the CDR3 is TGTGCCACCAGTGAGACCGGGACAGGGAGTAACTATGGCTACACCTTC. Protein sequence: CATSETGTGSNYGYTF.

This clonotype was found a few times. The chain uses TRBV24-1 and TRBJ2-3, with 8 bases lining up with TRBD1. The germline V gene has CDR1 KGHDR and CDR2 SFDVKD. The CDR3 contains 15 residues. The V segment lost 6 bases and the J segment 2 bases; nucleotides outside the gene matches: 6. The CDR3 sequence: CATSRGTGYTDTQYF. For the CDR3, the DNA is TGTGCCACCAGTCGCGGGACAGGTTACACAGATACGCAGTATTTT.

This clonotype turned up a few times. J is TRBJ2-2 and V is TRBV15; 8 bases fit TRBD1. Germline V lookup: CDR1 LNHNV, CDR2 YYDKDF (reference sequence). This CDR3 is 15 amino acids long. Unmatched junction bases numbered 11, after V lost 6 bases and J lost 8 bases. CDR3 sequence: CATRLGQVAWGELFF. CDR3 coding DNA: TGTGCCACCAGGTTGGGACAGGTAGCATGGGGGGAGCTGTTTTTT.

This clonotype appeared a few times. The chain couples TRBV29-1 to TRBJ2-1; 9 positions match TRBD1. The CDR3 consists of 16 residues. Per germline, CDR1 SQVTM and CDR2 ANQGSEA. After removal of 1 base from V and 7 bases from J, the junction contained 11 bases not matched to a gene. This CDR3 reads CSVEGEWDRAWNEQFF. The CDR3 coding sequence is TGCAGCGTTGAAGGGGAGTGGGACAGGGCTTGGAATGAGCAGTTCTTC.

This clonotype was detected only a few times. The rearrangement uses TRBV5-1 and TRBJ1-1; 7 bases are shared with TRBD1. The CDR3 is 16 residues long. From germline, CDR1 is SGHRS and CDR2 YFSETQ. J lost 1 base, V lost 1 base, and 7 bases had no gene match. CDR3 nucleotides: TGCGCCAGCAGCTTGCCTCCGGCAGGGGGGAACACTGAAGCTTTCTTT. This codes for CASSLPPAGGNTEAFF.

The gene calls are TRBV7-2 and TRBJ1-5, with D hard to call. From germline, CDR1 is SGHTA and CDR2 FQGNSA. Trimming took off 0 bases at V and 6 bases at J, with 9 bases between the two ends. CDR3 length: 14 residues. The CDR3 DNA sequence: TGTGCCAGCAGCTTAGCGGGTCAACCTCAGCCCCAGCATTTT. It translates to CASSLAGQPQPQHF.

This clonotype was observed a handful of times. This sequence joins TRBV15 and TRBJ2-1; TRBD2 matches at 11 bases. The length of the CDR3 is 15 residues. The V gene's germline CDR1 is LNHNV and CDR2 YYDKDF (reference sequence). The V and J ends lost 0 bases and 6 bases, in that order; junction bases with no gene match: 1. The CDR3 region is CATSRELAGANEQFF. Written as DNA, the CDR3 is TGTGCCACCAGCAGAGAACTAGCGGGGGCCAATGAGCAGTTCTTC.

The V call is TRBV5-6, the J call TRBJ2-7, with a weak D call TRBD1 (7 bases). In germline, CDR1 is SGHDT, CDR2 YYEEEE. The CDR3 has 15 residues. Trimming stripped 4 bases from V and 3 bases from J, with 17 bases between. CDR3 residues: CASSRRGTVYYEQYF. CDR3 nucleotides: TGTGCCAGCAGCCGCCGGGGGACAGTCTACTACGAGCAGTACTTC.

This clonotype was seen a few times. The genes are TRBV20-1 and TRBJ2-7; unclear D gene. The germline gives CDR1 DFQATT, CDR2 SNEGSKA (reference sequence). The CDR3 consists of 16 residues. V lost 2 bases, J lost 3 bases, and 20 bases lay in between. This CDR3 reads CSARQNRALGIYEQYF. The DNA of the CDR3 is TGCAGTGCTAGACAGAACCGGGCCTTGGGCATCTACGAGCAGTACTTC.

Only a few counts were recorded for this clonotype. The chain carries TRBV6-2 or TRBV6-3 and TRBJ2-3; D assignment may be TRBD1 or TRBD2 (5 bases each). The germline gives CDR1 MNHEY, CDR2 SVGEGT. The CDR3 runs 17 residues. Trimming pared 2 bases from V and 3 bases from J, leaving 18 bases between. CDR3 bases: TGTGCCAGCAGTTACGTTCTAGCAGGGCGACGAACAGATACGCAGTATTTT. This codes for CASSYVLAGRRTDTQYF.

The chain links TRBV20-1 to TRBJ2-7, with D unresolved. The CDR3 has 12 amino acids. The germline CDR1 and CDR2 sequences are DFQATT and SNEGSKA (reference sequence). V dropped 2 bases and J dropped 4 bases, with 9 bases sitting between them. CDR3 region: CSARSSLYEQYF. The CDR3 bases are TGCAGTGCTAGATCCTCACTATACGAGCAGTACTTC.

V and J are TRBV29-1 and TRBJ2-7; 10 bases align to TRBD1. The CDR3 spans 14 residues. V dropped 6 bases and J dropped 2; count of bases not matched to a gene: 7. The V gene's germline CDR1 is SQVTM and CDR2 ANQGSEA. The chain's CDR3 is CSVGRTGGAYEQYF. The CDR3 DNA reads as TGCAGCGTCGGGCGGACAGGGGGAGCCTACGAGCAGTACTTC.

This clonotype was seen more than once but under ten times. V and J are TRBV20-1 and TRBJ2-7, with TRBD1 matching over 7 bases. V shed 6 bases, J shed 2 bases, and the junction held 4 bases outside the gene matches. Germline values: CDR1 DFQATT, CDR2 SNEGSKA (reference sequence). The CDR3 totals 12 residues. CDR3 sequence reads: CSAPGQTYEQYF. In nucleotides, the CDR3 is TGCAGTGCCCCGGGACAGACCTACGAGCAGTACTTC.